The next 22 T cell receptor beta chains were all read from a single sample in a study of T-cell memory formation after mild COVID-19. One entry per CDR3 protein, called by TCRdb with MiXCR from the 5' RACE reads. The sample carries about 560,000 distinct CDR3 sequences, 20% to 25% recorded once. Material: PBMCs or a T cell subset sorted from them (not recorded which). The receptor set was obtained from an adult woman who had mild COVID-19 (a few samples of this study predate the infection). Cell type and time point are not known.

The chain combines TRBV19 with TRBJ2-7, with a weak D call TRBD2 (5 bases). Germline CDR1 reads LNHDA; CDR2 reads SQIVND (reference sequence). This CDR3 is built from 15 residues. The ends were cut back, 5 bases at V and 0 bases at J, with 14 bases in the middle. The CDR3: CASSEGFALSYEQYF. DNA of the CDR3: TGTGCCAGTAGTGAGGGCTTTGCCCTCTCCTACGAGCAGTACTTC.

The chain carries TRBV11-2 and TRBJ2-2; the D call may be TRBD1 or TRBD2 (5 bases each). The CDR3 covers 16 residues. The ends were cut back, 6 bases at V and 4 bases at J, with 18 bases in the middle. CDR1 is SGHAT and CDR2 is FQNNGV in the germline V gene. The CDR3 loop reads CASREPLGVGTGELFF. In DNA form, the CDR3 reads TGTGCCAGCAGGGAACCCCTGGGGGTCGGCACCGGGGAGCTGTTTTTT.

There are a few counts of this clonotype. V is TRBV7-8 and J is TRBJ1-2; D is unclear. The CDR3 sequence is 14 residues long. Germline V gene lookup returns CDR1 SGHVS and CDR2 FQNEAQ. V lost 5 bases and J 2 bases, leaving 12 bases between the germline ends. DNA of the CDR3: TGTGCCAGCAGCCCCCGCTTTGGGAACTATGGCTACACCTTC. Encoded protein: CASSPRFGNYGYTF.

The J gene is TRBJ1-4, the V gene TRBV10-3; the D is unclear. The CDR3 is made up of 14 amino acids. Per the germline V gene, CDR1 is ENHRY and CDR2 is SYGVKD. V was trimmed by 5 bases and J by 0 bases, leaving 7 bases between them. CDR3 region: CAISPGATNEKLFF. CDR3 DNA: TGTGCCATCAGTCCGGGAGCAACTAATGAAAAACTGTTTTTT.

At least ten counts were recorded for this clonotype. The rearrangement uses TRBV12-3 or TRBV12-4 and TRBJ2-6; D possibly corresponds to TRBD1 (6 bases). V was trimmed by 5 bases and J by 0 bases, leaving 11 bases between them. This CDR3 region has 16 residues. This CDR3 reads CASSPQGHSGANVLTF. Here the CDR3 DNA reads TGTGCCAGCAGTCCACAGGGCCACTCTGGGGCCAACGTCCTGACTTTC.

This clonotype was counted only a few times. This CDR3 reads CASSLEGSPGDTQYF. CDR3 in DNA: TGTGCCAGCAGCTTAGAAGGGTCCCCTGGAGATACGCAGTATTTT. V usage is TRBV7-2 and J usage is TRBJ2-3; D is ambiguous. Trimming removed 1 base from V and 5 bases from J, with 13 bases in between. Germline V CDR1 and CDR2: SGHTA, FQGNSA. The length of the CDR3 is 15 residues. The variable domain in full, with the rest retrieved from reference TRBV7-2 and TRBJ2-3, is GAGVSQSPSNKVTEKGKDVELRCDPISGHTALYWYRQSLGQGLEFLIYFQGNSAPDKSGLPSDRFSAERTGGSVSTLTIQRTQQEDSAVYLCASSLEGSPGDTQYFGPGTRLTVL.

The chain carries TRBV2 and TRBJ2-5; D perhaps matches TRBD2 (5 bases). Germline lookup yields CDR1 SNHLY and CDR2 FYNNEI. This CDR3 comprises 11 residues. With 4 bases removed from V and 5 bases from J, the gap between germline ends came to 5 bases. CDR3 sequence (DNA): TGTGCCAGCAGTGGGAGGGAGACCCAGTACTTC. Translated, it gives CASSGRETQYF.

This clonotype showed up just a few times. V gene TRBV5-1 combines with J gene TRBJ2-1, with TRBD2 as a possible D gene (5 bases). Trimming removed 2 bases from V and 6 bases from J, with 15 bases in between. CDR1 is SGHRS, CDR2 YFSETQ, per germline. The CDR3 contains 15 residues. The CDR3 sequence is CASSLLDLMINEQFF. The DNA for the CDR3 is TGCGCCAGCAGCTTACTAGATCTGATGATCAATGAGCAGTTCTTC.

This clonotype was recorded at least ten times. V and J are TRBV10-3 and TRBJ2-7; D unresolved. Germline CDR1 reads ENHRY; CDR2 reads SYGVKD. The CDR3 totals 11 residues. V lost 4 bases to trimming and J lost 3 bases, with 4 bases between them. CDR3 amino acids: CAISAGYEQYF. In nucleotides, the CDR3 is TGTGCCATCAGTGCCGGCTACGAGCAGTACTTC.

This chain joins TRBV30 and TRBJ1-4; D unclear. The V end lost 0 bases, the J end lost 12 bases, and 8 bases lay between the germline ends. The CDR3 is made up of 11 amino acids. Germline CDR1 and CDR2: GTSNPN and SVGIG (reference sequence). In DNA, the CDR3 is TGTGCCTGGAGTGTAATAGGAGAACTGTTTTTT. Its translation is CAWSVIGELFF.

This rearrangement joins TRBV5-1 to TRBJ2-7; unclear D gene. The V gene's germline CDR1 is SGHRS and CDR2 YFSETQ. With 0 bases removed from V and 3 bases from J, the gap between germline ends came to 10 bases. The CDR3 runs 14 residues. CDR3 sequence (DNA): TGCGCCAGCAGCTTGGGGAACACCTTCTACGAGCAGTACTTC. Translation gives CASSLGNTFYEQYF. The whole variable domain, filled in from reference TRBV5-1 and TRBJ2-7, reads KAGVTQTPRYLIKTRGQQVTLSCSPISGHRSVSWYQQTPGQGLQFLFEYFSETQRNKGNFPGRFSGRQFSNSRSEMNVSTLELGDSALYLCASSLGNTFYEQYFGPGTRLTVT.

This clonotype was observed a few times. This chain joins TRBV4-1 and TRBJ1-1; a possible D gene is TRBD1 (5 bases). V lost 1 base, J lost 8 bases, and 11 bases lay in between. This CDR3 is 13 amino acids long. Germline CDR1 is MGHRA and CDR2 is YSYEKL. The CDR3 loop is CASSQGGNREAFF. CDR3 DNA: TGCGCCAGCAGCCAAGGAGGGAACAGGGAAGCTTTCTTT.

The V call is TRBV12-3 or TRBV12-4, the J call TRBJ2-4; no clear D gene. The CDR3 extends over 13 amino acids. Deletions cut 5 bases from V and 8 bases from J, with 13 bases between. The CDR3 sequence is CASSPASRDIQYF. In DNA, the CDR3 is TGTGCCAGCAGTCCGGCGTCCCGGGACATTCAGTACTTC.

J is TRBJ2-2 and V is TRBV3-1; D is possibly TRBD1 or TRBD2 (5 bases each). Trimming took off 0 bases at V and 4 bases at J, with 15 bases between the two ends. The germline gives CDR1 LGHDT, CDR2 YNNKEL (reference sequence). The CDR3 is 17 amino acids. This chain's CDR3 is CASSQDRMGTLTGELFF. As DNA, the CDR3 is TGTGCCAGCAGCCAAGATCGAATGGGGACCCTCACCGGGGAGCTGTTTTTT.

This clonotype was seen a handful of times. V gene TRBV20-1 combines with J gene TRBJ2-1, with TRBD2 identical over 12 bases. In germline, CDR1 is DFQATT, CDR2 SNEGSKA (reference sequence). With 5 bases clipped from V and 9 bases from J, the junction kept 5 bases outside the gene matches. CDR3 length: 13 residues. The CDR3 region is CSASTSGRREQFF. CDR3 sequence (DNA): TGCAGTGCTTCGACTAGCGGGAGACGTGAGCAGTTCTTC.

The sample holds a few counts of this clonotype. The CDR3 DNA follows: TGTGCCACCAGTCTCCGGTGGCCAGCCTCTGGAAACACCATATATTTT. It yields the protein CATSLRWPASGNTIYF. The rearrangement uses TRBV24-1 and TRBJ1-3; D not certain. Germline CDR1 is KGHDR and CDR2 is SFDVKD. The length of the CDR3 is 16 residues. V lost 6 bases and J lost 0, with 14 bases in between.

V and J are TRBV12-3 or TRBV12-4 and TRBJ2-7; the D gene could be TRBD1 or TRBD2 (5 bases each). This CDR3 spans 12 amino acids. The V end lost 0 bases, the J end lost 6 bases, and 6 bases lay between the germline ends. The CDR3 coding sequence is TGTGCCAGCAGTTTAGCAGGGACCGAGCAGTACTTC. The encoded protein is CASSLAGTEQYF.

This clonotype was detected a few times. This chain links TRBV13 with TRBJ2-3, with 8 nucleotides matching TRBD2. From germline, CDR1 is PRHDT and CDR2 FYEKMQ (reference sequence). The CDR3 runs to 16 residues. Unmatched junction bases numbered 6, after V lost 4 bases and J lost 0 bases. The CDR3 region is CASSSPTSASTDTQYF. CDR3 sequence (DNA): TGTGCCAGCAGCTCACCGACTAGCGCGAGCACAGATACGCAGTATTTT.

This clonotype was seen more than once but under ten times. The chain links TRBV24-1 to TRBJ2-7, with TRBD1 matching over 11 bases. The CDR3 loop spans 13 amino acids. The V gene end was trimmed by 12 bases and the J gene end by 9 bases; junction bases not matched to a gene: 12. Germline CDR1 and CDR2: KGHDR and SFDVKD. CDR3 sequence reads: CAASPGQGARQYF. The CDR3 DNA reads TGTGCCGCGTCCCCCGGACAGGGGGCTAGGCAGTACTTC.

This clonotype was seen a few times. J is TRBJ1-3 and V is TRBV20-1; tentatively, D is TRBD1 (6 bases). Germline V gene lookup returns CDR1 DFQATT and CDR2 SNEGSKA (reference sequence). This CDR3 spans 13 amino acids. Trimming cost V 0 bases and J 8 bases, with 11 bases left between them. CDR3 amino acids: CSAREASGDTIYF. The CDR3 DNA reads TGCAGTGCTAGAGAGGCTTCAGGGGACACCATATATTTT.

This clonotype has more than one count but fewer than ten. The V gene is TRBV10-3, the J gene TRBJ2-3; D may be TRBD1 (6 bases). The V gene lost 5 bases and the J gene lost 4 bases, with 13 bases spanning the gap. Germline V CDR1 and CDR2: ENHRY, SYGVKD. The CDR3 has 14 amino acids. For the CDR3, the DNA is TGTGCCATCAGTAGGGACACACGCGCAGATACGCAGTATTTT. Protein product: CAISRDTRADTQYF.

As DNA, the CDR3 is TGTGCCAGCAGACCCTCGGGAGAAAAACTGTTTTTT. Amino acids: CASRPSGEKLFF. This sequence joins TRBV2 and TRBJ1-4, with no clear D. CDR3 length equals 12 residues. The ends were cut back, 6 bases at V and 8 bases at J, with 10 bases in the middle. The germline V gene has CDR1 SNHLY and CDR2 FYNNEI. The variable domain in full, completed from reference TRBV2 and TRBJ1-4, reads EPEVTQTPSHQVTQMGQEVILRCVPISNHLYFYWYRQILGQKVEFLVSFYNNEISEKSEIFDDQFSVERPDGSNFTLKIRSTKLEDSAMYFCASRPSGEKLFFGSGTQLSVL.